A single sample gave rise to the 20 T cell receptor beta chains below, sequenced in a study of siplizumab effects on memory and regulatory T cells. Generated by immunoSEQ multiplex PCR, the TCRdb table keeps only in-frame clones and is missing some. In the table there are 110,000 or so clones, around 93% of which are singletons. Sequencing used non-Treg CD4+ T cells sorted from blood. The origin of the receptors is a human donor in good health.

The gene calls are TRBV21-1 and TRBJ1-1; the D call in the table, TRBD1, was not verified against the DNA. TRBV21-1 corresponds to a pseudogene. The CDR3 loop spans 14 amino acids. CDR3 coding DNA: TGTGCCAGCAGCGCCTACAGGGGTGGCACTGAAGCTTTCTTT. Amino acids: CASSAYRGGTEAFF.

This chain links TRBV5-1 with TRBJ2-7, with 7 bases that match TRBD2. Germline CDR1 and CDR2: SGHRS and YFSETQ. Losses at the gene ends were 0 bases for V and 5 bases for J; bases not matched to a gene: 5. This CDR3 has 14 residues. The chain's CDR3 is CASSLGRGFNEQYF. For the CDR3, the DNA is TGCGCCAGCAGCTTGGGGCGGGGGTTCAACGAGCAGTACTTC.

V usage is TRBV7-8 and J usage is TRBJ2-1; a weak D match, TRBD1 (5 bases). Germline V gene sequence: CDR1 SGHVS, CDR2 FQNEAQ. V lost 5 bases to trimming and J lost 4 bases, with 9 bases between them. This CDR3 comprises 13 residues. DNA of the CDR3: TGTGCCAGCAGCCCCACAGGATACAATGAGCAGTTCTTC. Translation: CASSPTGYNEQFF.

J is TRBJ1-2 and V is TRBV27; D is unresolved. The CDR3 runs 12 residues. The V end was cut by 4 bases, the J end by 8 bases, with 11 bases between. Germline-derived CDR1 and CDR2 are MNHEY and SMNVEV (reference sequence). The CDR3 DNA reads as TGTGCCAGCAGTTCGGCGGGCACGGGCTACACCTTC. Amino acids: CASSSAGTGYTF.

This chain joins TRBV5-1 and TRBJ1-6; D gene unclear. Trimming shortened V by 1 base and J by 7 bases, and 6 bases separated the two germline ends. From germline, CDR1 is SGHRS and CDR2 YFSETQ. The CDR3 has 13 residues. CDR3 protein: CASSLQPNSPLHF. The CDR3 DNA sequence: TGCGCCAGCAGCTTGCAACCCAATTCACCCCTCCACTTT.

The gene calls are TRBV6-1 and TRBJ1-4; 8 nucleotides agree with TRBD1. With 5 bases clipped from V and 6 bases from J, the junction kept 2 bases outside the gene matches. CDR3 length: 13 residues. Germline-derived CDR1 and CDR2 are MNHNS and SASEGT. CDR3 region: CASSTDRDEKLFF. In DNA, the CDR3 is TGTGCCAGCAGTACGGACAGGGATGAAAAACTGTTTTTT.

The V and J genes are TRBV5-1 and TRBJ2-4; 7 nucleotides align to TRBD1. J lost 6 bases, V lost 4 bases, and 7 bases had no gene match. There are 14 residues in the CDR3. CDR1 SGHRS and CDR2 YFSETQ come from the germline V gene. This chain's CDR3 is CASSDTGAANIQYF. DNA of the CDR3: TGCGCCAGCAGCGACACAGGGGCGGCAAACATTCAGTACTTC.

The chain has TRBV4-2 and TRBJ2-7, with D perhaps given as TRBD1 or TRBD2 (5 bases each). Trimming removed 5 bases from V and 6 bases from J, with 20 bases in between. Germline CDR1 is LGHNA and CDR2 is YNFKEQ. The CDR3 loop spans 15 amino acids. CDR3 loop: CASSVSGTAYSEQYF. In nucleotides, the CDR3 is TGTGCCAGCAGCGTATCCGGGACGGCCTACAGCGAGCAGTACTTC.

The V call is TRBV2, the J call TRBJ1-2, with D possibly being TRBD1 (5 bases). Per the germline V gene, CDR1 is SNHLY and CDR2 is FYNNEI. The V end was cut by 4 bases, the J end by 6 bases, with 15 bases between. The length of the CDR3 is 14 residues. As DNA, the CDR3 is TGTGCCAGCAGTGGGGGGGGGACGATAAATGGCTACACCTTC. This sequence encodes CASSGGGTINGYTF. Drawing the rest from reference TRBV2 and TRBJ1-2, the complete variable domain is EPEVTQTPSHQVTQMGQEVILRCVPISNHLYFYWYRQILGQKVEFLVSFYNNEISEKSEIFDDQFSVERPDGSNFTLKIRSTKLEDSAMYFCASSGGGTINGYTFGSGTRLTVV.

This clone was found once. This chain joins TRBV5-4 and TRBJ2-1; 9 bases are shared with TRBD2. Germline CDR1 reads SGHNT; CDR2 reads YYREEE (reference sequence). After removal of 6 bases from V and 10 bases from J, the junction contained 14 bases not matched to a gene. This CDR3 is 15 amino acids long. CDR3 DNA sequence: TGTGCCAGCACCCCCGGGAGCGGGGGGTCATGGGAGCAGTTCTTC. Amino acids: CASTPGSGGSWEQFF.

The chain links TRBV19 to TRBJ1-6, with a weak D call TRBD1 (6 bases). V lost 5 bases and J 2 bases, leaving 10 bases between the germline ends. Per the germline V gene, CDR1 is LNHDA and CDR2 is SQIVND (reference sequence). This CDR3 has 15 residues. In nucleotides, the CDR3 is TGTGCCAGTAGTTCAGGGGTAACCTATAATTCACCCCTCCACTTT. Amino acids: CASSSGVTYNSPLHF.

The rearrangement uses TRBV28 and TRBJ2-5, with 7 bases that match TRBD2. With 6 bases clipped from V and 5 bases from J, the junction kept 9 bases outside the gene matches. The germline V gene encodes CDR1 MDHEN and CDR2 SYDVKM. The CDR3 extends over 14 amino acids. The CDR3 here is CASRWAMRGETQYF. The CDR3 nucleotides are TGTGCCAGCAGATGGGCCATGCGGGGGGAGACCCAGTACTTC. The full variable domain, completed using reference TRBV28 and TRBJ2-5, is DVKVTQSSRYLVKRTGEKVFLECVQDMDHENMFWYRQDPGLGLRLIYFSYDVKMKEKGDIPEGYSVSREKKERFSLILESASTNQTSMYLCASRWAMRGETQYFGPGTRLLVL.

This rearrangement joins TRBV7-3 to TRBJ2-1; D may be TRBD1 (5 bases). The CDR3 length is 13 residues. Germline CDR1 SGHTA, CDR2 FQGTGA. The V end was cut by 1 base, the J end by 7 bases, with 8 bases between. The CDR3 sequence is CASSLSRDNEQFF. CDR3 bases: TGTGCCAGCAGCTTAAGCAGGGATAATGAGCAGTTCTTC.

This chain connects TRBV7-2 to TRBJ1-6; 9 bases are a match to TRBD1. The CDR3 runs to 17 residues. V dropped 9 bases and J dropped 2; count of bases not matched to a gene: 11. In germline, CDR1 is SGHTA, CDR2 FQGNSA. The CDR3 is CARGGTGHGTYNSPLHF. CDR3 in DNA: TGTGCCAGAGGGGGGACAGGGCATGGGACCTATAATTCACCCCTCCACTTT.

CDR3 sequence (DNA): TGTGCCAGCAGCCCGCGGGACAGGGTTGAAAAACTGTTTTTT. This gives the protein CASSPRDRVEKLFF. The chain combines TRBV11-2 with TRBJ1-4; 9 bases match TRBD1. The CDR3 is 14 amino acids. Germline-derived CDR1 and CDR2 are SGHAT and FQNNGV. V lost 5 bases to trimming and J lost 7 bases; unmatched junction nucleotides: 5. Full variable domain (outside the CDR3, taken from reference TRBV11-2 and TRBJ1-4): EAGVAQSPRYKIIEKRQSVAFWCNPISGHATLYWYQQILGQGPKLLIQFQNNGVVDDSQLPKDRFSAERLKGVDSTLKIQPAKLEDSAVYLCASSPRDRVEKLFFGSGTQLSVL.

The V and J genes are TRBV5-1 and TRBJ2-7, with a weak D call TRBD1 (6 bases). V was trimmed by 1 base and J by 1 base, leaving 15 bases between them. CDR1 and CDR2 (germline): SGHRS, YFSETQ. The CDR3 contains 16 residues. CDR3 DNA sequence: TGCGCCAGCAGCTTGTTAGTACAGGGTCCGTCCTACGAGCAGTACTTC. Residues: CASSLLVQGPSYEQYF.

The genes are TRBV30 and TRBJ1-3; 7 bases fit TRBD1. The CDR3 loop spans 17 amino acids. V shed 0 bases, J shed 2 bases, and the junction held 10 bases outside the gene matches. CDR1 and CDR2 from the germline V gene are GTSNPN and SVGIG (reference sequence). The CDR3 loop is CAWSVGFGQGAGNTIYF. CDR3 DNA sequence: TGTGCCTGGAGTGTTGGGTTCGGGCAGGGGGCTGGAAACACCATATATTTT.

The chain recombines TRBV5-1 with TRBJ1-2; tentative D call: TRBD1 (6 bases). V was shortened by 4 bases and J by 3 bases, with 10 bases between the two germline ends. CDR3 length: 13 residues. Per germline, CDR1 SGHRS and CDR2 YFSETQ. CDR3 DNA sequence: TGCGCCAGCAGCGTCAGGGGTGACTATGGCTACACCTTC. Protein: CASSVRGDYGYTF.

This chain joins TRBV5-6 and TRBJ2-3, with 11 bases matching TRBD2. The CDR3 spans 16 residues. Trimming removed 5 bases from V and 5 bases from J; junction bases left unmatched: 10. The germline V gene has CDR1 SGHDT and CDR2 YYEEEE. The DNA for the CDR3 is TGTGCCAGCAGTCGGATACTAGCGGGGGACGGAGATACGCAGTATTTT. It encodes CASSRILAGDGDTQYF. Based on the CDR3 plus reference TRBV5-6 and TRBJ2-3, the full variable domain is DAGVTQSPTHLIKTRGQQVTLRCSPKSGHDTVSWYQQALGQGPQFIFQYYEEEERQRGNFPDRFSGHQFPNYSSELNVNALLLGDSALYLCASSRILAGDGDTQYFGPGTRLTVL.

This sequence joins TRBV7-3 and TRBJ1-1, with D possibly matching TRBD1 (6 bases). Trimming stripped 5 bases from V and 2 bases from J, with 15 bases between. The CDR3 is 15 residues long. Germline assignment: CDR1 SGHTA and CDR2 FQGTGA. CDR3 DNA sequence: TGTGCCAGCAGCCAATACGGGACACCAAACACTGAAGCTTTCTTT. It encodes CASSQYGTPNTEAFF.